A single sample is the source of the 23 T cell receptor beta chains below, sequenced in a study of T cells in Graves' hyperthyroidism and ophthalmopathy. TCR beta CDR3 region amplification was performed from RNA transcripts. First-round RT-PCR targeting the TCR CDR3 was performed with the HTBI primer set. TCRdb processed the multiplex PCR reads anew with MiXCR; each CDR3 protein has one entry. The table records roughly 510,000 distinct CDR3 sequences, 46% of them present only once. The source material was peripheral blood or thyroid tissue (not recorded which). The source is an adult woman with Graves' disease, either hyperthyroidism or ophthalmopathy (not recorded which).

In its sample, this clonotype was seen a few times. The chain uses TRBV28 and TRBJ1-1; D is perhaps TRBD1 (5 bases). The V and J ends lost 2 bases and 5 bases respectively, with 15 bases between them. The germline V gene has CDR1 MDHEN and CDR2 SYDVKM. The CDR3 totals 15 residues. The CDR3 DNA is TGTGCCAGCAGTTTAGGGGGGACGGGGCGGACTGAAGCTTTCTTT. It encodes CASSLGGTGRTEAFF. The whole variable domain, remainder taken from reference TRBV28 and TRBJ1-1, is DVKVTQSSRYLVKRTGEKVFLECVQDMDHENMFWYRQDPGLGLRLIYFSYDVKMKEKGDIPEGYSVSREKKERFSLILESASTNQTSMYLCASSLGGTGRTEAFFGQGTRLTVV.

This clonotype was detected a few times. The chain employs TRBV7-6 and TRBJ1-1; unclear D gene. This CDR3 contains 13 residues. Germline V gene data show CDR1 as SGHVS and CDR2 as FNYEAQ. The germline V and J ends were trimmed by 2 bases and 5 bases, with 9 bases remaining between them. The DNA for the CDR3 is TGTGCCAGCAGCTTAATTGGTTTGACTGAAGCTTTCTTT. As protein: CASSLIGLTEAFF.

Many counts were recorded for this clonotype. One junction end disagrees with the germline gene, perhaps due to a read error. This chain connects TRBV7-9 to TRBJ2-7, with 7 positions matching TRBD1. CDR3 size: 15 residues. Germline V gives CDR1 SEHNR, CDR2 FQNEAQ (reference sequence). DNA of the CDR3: TGCGCCAGCAGCCAGGAGGACAGGCCTCCCTACGAGCAGTACTTC. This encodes CASSQEDRPPYEQYF. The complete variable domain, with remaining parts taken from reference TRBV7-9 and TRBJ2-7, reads DTGVSQNPRHKITKRGQNVTFRCDPISEHNRLYWYRQTLGQGPEFLTYFQNEAQLEKSRLLSDRFSAERPKGSFSTLEIQRTEQGDSAMYLCASSQEDRPPYEQYFGPGTRLTVT.

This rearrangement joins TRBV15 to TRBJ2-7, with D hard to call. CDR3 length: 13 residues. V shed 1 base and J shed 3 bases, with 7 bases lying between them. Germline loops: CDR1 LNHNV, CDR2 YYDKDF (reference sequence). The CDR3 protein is CATSRGGFYEQYF. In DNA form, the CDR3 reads TGTGCCACCAGCAGAGGGGGATTCTACGAGCAGTACTTC.

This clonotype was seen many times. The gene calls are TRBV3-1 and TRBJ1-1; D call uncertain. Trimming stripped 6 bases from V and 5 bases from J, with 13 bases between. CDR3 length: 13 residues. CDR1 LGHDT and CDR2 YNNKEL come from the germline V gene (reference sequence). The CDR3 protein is CASRLRLDTEAFF. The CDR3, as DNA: TGTGCCAGCAGGCTACGGTTGGATACTGAAGCTTTCTTT.

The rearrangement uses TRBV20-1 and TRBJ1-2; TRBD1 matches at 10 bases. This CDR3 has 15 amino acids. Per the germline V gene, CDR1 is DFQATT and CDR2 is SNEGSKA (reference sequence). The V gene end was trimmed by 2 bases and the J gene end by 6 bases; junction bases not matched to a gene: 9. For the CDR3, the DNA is TGCAGTGCTAGATACCCGGGGACAGGGGACGATGGCTACACCTTC. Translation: CSARYPGTGDDGYTF.

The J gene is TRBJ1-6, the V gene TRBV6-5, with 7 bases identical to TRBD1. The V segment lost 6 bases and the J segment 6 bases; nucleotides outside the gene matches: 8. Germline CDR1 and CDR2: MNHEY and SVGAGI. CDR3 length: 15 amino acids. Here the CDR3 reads CASRLQDRSNSPLHF. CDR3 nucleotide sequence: TGTGCCAGCAGGCTACAGGACAGGTCTAATTCACCCCTCCACTTT.

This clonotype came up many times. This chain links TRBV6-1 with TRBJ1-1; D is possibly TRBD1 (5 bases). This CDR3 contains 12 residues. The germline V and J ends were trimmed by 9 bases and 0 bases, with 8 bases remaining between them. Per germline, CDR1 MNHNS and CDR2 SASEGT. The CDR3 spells CASDSLNTEAFF. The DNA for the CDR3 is TGTGCCAGTGACAGCTTGAACACTGAAGCTTTCTTT.

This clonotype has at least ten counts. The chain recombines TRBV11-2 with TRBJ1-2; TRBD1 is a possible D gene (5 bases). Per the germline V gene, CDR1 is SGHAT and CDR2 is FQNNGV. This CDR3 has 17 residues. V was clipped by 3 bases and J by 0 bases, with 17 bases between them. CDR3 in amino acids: CASSFWGRTAPNYGYTF. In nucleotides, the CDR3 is TGTGCCAGCAGCTTCTGGGGACGGACGGCTCCTAACTATGGCTACACCTTC.

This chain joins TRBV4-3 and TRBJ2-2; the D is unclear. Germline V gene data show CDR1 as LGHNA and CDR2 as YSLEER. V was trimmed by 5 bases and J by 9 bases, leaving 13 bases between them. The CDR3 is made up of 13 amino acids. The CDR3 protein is CASSSAGPRELFF. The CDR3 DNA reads TGCGCCAGCAGCTCAGCCGGGCCCCGGGAGCTGTTTTTT.

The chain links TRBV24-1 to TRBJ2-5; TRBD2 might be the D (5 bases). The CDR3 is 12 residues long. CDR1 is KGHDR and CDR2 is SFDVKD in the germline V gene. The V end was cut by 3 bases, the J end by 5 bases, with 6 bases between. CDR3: CATSDGGETQYF. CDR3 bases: TGTGCCACCAGTGATGGCGGGGAGACCCAGTACTTC.

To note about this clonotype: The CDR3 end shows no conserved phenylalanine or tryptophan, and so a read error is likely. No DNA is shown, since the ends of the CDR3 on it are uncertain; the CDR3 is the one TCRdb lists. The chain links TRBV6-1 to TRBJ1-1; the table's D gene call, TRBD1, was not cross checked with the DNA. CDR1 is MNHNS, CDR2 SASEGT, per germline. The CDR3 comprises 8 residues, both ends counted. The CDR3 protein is CAISTPGQ.

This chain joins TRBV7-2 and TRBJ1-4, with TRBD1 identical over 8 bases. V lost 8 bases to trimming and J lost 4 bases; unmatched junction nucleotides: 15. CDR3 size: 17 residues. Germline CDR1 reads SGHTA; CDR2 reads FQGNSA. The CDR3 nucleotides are TGTGCCAGCCGATCTGGACAGGGTCGGGCGGGTAATGAAAAACTGTTTTTT. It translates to CASRSGQGRAGNEKLFF.

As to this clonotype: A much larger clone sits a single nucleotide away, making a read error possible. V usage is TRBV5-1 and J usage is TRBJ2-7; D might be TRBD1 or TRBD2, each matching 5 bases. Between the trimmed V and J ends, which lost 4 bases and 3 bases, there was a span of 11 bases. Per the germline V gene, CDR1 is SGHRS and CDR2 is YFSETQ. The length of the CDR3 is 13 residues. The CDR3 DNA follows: TGCGCCAGCAGCAAACGGGGCAACTACGAGCAGTACTTC. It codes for CASSKRGNYEQYF.

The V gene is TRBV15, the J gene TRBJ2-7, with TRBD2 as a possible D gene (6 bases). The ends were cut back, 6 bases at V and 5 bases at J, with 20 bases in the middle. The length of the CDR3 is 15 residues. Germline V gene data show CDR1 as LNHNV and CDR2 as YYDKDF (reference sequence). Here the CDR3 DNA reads TGTGCCACCAGGAACCCCACTAGCTTCTGGGACGAGCAGTACTTC. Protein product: CATRNPTSFWDEQYF.

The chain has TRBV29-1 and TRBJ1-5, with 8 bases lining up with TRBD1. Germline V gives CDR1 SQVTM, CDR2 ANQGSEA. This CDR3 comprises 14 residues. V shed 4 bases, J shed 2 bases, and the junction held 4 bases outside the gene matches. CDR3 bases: TGCAGCGTTGTAGCAGGGGGCGGCAATCAGCCCCAGCATTTT. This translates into CSVVAGGGNQPQHF.

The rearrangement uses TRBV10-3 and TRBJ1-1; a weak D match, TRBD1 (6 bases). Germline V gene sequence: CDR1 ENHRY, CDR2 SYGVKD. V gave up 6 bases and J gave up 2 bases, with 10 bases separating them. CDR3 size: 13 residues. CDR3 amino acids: CAIRTGQNTEAFF. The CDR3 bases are TGTGCCATCAGAACGGGACAAAACACTGAAGCTTTCTTT.

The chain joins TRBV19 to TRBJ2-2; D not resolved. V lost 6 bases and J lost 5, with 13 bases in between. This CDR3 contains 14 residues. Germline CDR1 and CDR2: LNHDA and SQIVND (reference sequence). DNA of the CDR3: TGTGCCAGTAGCCGGTCCCGGCAGACCGGGGAGCTGTTTTTT. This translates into CASSRSRQTGELFF.

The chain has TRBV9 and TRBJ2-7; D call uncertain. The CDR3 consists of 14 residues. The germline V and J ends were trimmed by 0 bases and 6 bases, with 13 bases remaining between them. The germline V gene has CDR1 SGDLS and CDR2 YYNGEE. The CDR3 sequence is CASSVGASVREQYF. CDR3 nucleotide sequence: TGTGCCAGCAGCGTAGGCGCCAGCGTTCGCGAGCAGTACTTC.

Written as DNA, the CDR3 is TGTGCCAGCAGTTCCCCCGGGACCCAGCCAGCTTTCTTT. This sequence encodes CASSSPGTQPAFF. This chain connects TRBV27 to TRBJ1-1; possible D gene TRBD1, 5 bases. The V end was cut by 4 bases, the J end by 10 bases, with 16 bases between. Germline CDR1 reads MNHEY; CDR2 reads SMNVEV (reference sequence). The CDR3 covers 13 residues.

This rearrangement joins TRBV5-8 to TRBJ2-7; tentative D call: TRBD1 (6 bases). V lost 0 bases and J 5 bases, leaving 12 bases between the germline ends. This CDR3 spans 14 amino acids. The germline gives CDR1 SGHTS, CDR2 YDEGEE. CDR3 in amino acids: CASSLANREHEQYF. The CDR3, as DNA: TGTGCCAGCAGCTTGGCCAACAGGGAGCACGAGCAGTACTTC.

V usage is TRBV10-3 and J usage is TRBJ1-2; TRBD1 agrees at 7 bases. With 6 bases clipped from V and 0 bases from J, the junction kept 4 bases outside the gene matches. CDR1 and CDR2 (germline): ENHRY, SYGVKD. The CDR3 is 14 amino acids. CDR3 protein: CAISVQGTNYGYTF. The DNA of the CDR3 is TGTGCCATCAGCGTACAGGGGACTAACTATGGCTACACCTTC.

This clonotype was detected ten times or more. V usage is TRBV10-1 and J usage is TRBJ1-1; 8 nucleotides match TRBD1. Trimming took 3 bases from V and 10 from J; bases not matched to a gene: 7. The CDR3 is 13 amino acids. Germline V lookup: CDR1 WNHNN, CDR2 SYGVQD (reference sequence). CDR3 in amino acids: CASSEYTGGTAFF. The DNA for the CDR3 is TGCGCCAGCAGTGAATATACAGGGGGAACAGCTTTCTTT.